The source of this T cell receptor beta chain is a study of vaccination effects on CD4 cells after COVID-19. Across the whole study: Post-vaccine specimens arrived a median 72 days past the second dose. Whole-study findings and limits: Infection-derived and vaccine-derived clones contracted markedly late after vaccination.

CDR3 size: 16 residues. From germline, CDR1 is SGHNT and CDR2 YYREEE (reference sequence). V lost 3 bases, J lost 0 bases, and 7 bases stayed unmatched. To note about this clone: No antigen is known for it.

Sequencing followed a ViraFEST assay step that expanded antigen-specific CD4+ T cells with viral peptide pools. A roughly 11-day culture period preceded the isolation of CD4+ T cells. Each person got two doses of an mRNA SARS-CoV-2 vaccine, BNT162b2 or mRNA-1273. In culture with about 10 IU/ml IL-2 and roughly 10 ug/ml peptides, PBMC were grown at around 1.8 million per well. The table came from immunoSEQ multiplex PCR; TCRdb's copy has only in-frame clones and leaves some out. This sample carries more than 25,000 clones, 80% to 85% of them seen once, and the ten largest clones take approximately 6%.

The sequence came from a human donor who received a COVID-19 vaccine. Some clones in this sample may be carry-over from other donors' samples. Source: CD4+ T cells from PBMCs cultured with SARS-CoV-2 spike peptides, taken after COVID-19 vaccination. The rearrangement links TRBV5-4 to TRBJ1-1, with 8 bases identical to TRBD1. CDR3 amino acids: CASSSRGQGMNTEAFF. The DNA for the CDR3 is TGTGCCAGCAGCTCCAGGGGGCAAGGGATGAACACTGAAGCTTTCTTT. Drawing the rest from reference TRBV5-4 and TRBJ1-1, the complete variable domain is ETGVTQSPTHLIKTRGQQVTLRCSSQSGHNTVSWYQQALGQGPQFIFQYYREEENGRGNFPPRFSGLQFPNYSSELNVNALELDDSALYLCASSSRGQGMNTEAFFGQGTRLTVV.